The following is a T cell receptor (beta chain) sequence with its context. The antigen remains undetermined. CDR1 is MNHEY, CDR2 SMNVEV, per germline (reference sequence). This CDR3 region has 14 residues. Trimming took 3 bases from V and 5 from J, leaving 14 bases between them. The sample belongs to a study of T cell repertoires in cytomegalovirus infection. For the study at large: The authors relied on CMV epitopes, both recently identified HLA-C-restricted and well-studied HLA-B-restricted. In public TCR beta signatures, there were indications of both CMV infection and matching HLA type.

TCRdb reprocessed the reads via MiXCR and lists one record per CDR3 protein. The sample lists 700,000 to 950,000 distinct CDR3 sequences, 32% occurring once. Findings of the study overall: Identification of carriers of CMV plus the relevant HLA was performed using cumulative public TCR beta family frequency. The ex vivo response showed dominance by HLA-C-restricted CMV-specific TCR beta clonotypes.

The sequencing here drew on cultured CD8+ T cells from PBMCs, taken from culture after CMV antigen stimulation. The rearrangement uses TRBV27 and TRBJ2-7; maybe TRBD2 (5 bases). This clonotype originated in a human donor in good health (CMV status not recorded). Some clones in this sample may be carry-over from other donors' samples. CDR3 sequence reads: CASSLSGYGDEQYF. In nucleotides, the CDR3 is TGTGCCAGCAGTTTGTCGGGGTACGGCGACGAGCAGTACTTC.